The next 5 T cell receptor beta chains were all read from a single sample in a study of T-cell reconstitution after alpha-beta-depleted transplantation in children. This sample's TCRbeta library carried unique molecular identifier barcodes. TCRdb fed the PCR reads into MiXCR, producing one record per CDR3 protein. The sample carries hundreds of thousands of distinct CDR3 sequences, over 15% recorded once. This material consisted of PBMCs, mostly from graft donor cells, taken 360 days after TCRalphabeta/CD19-depleted stem cell transplant. Receptor source: a male patient between 2 and 10 years old who had a stem cell transplant for acute lymphoblastic leukemia, so the T cells may come from the graft donor.

This rearrangement joins TRBV12-3 or TRBV12-4 to TRBJ1-5, with D hard to call. The CDR3 loop spans 16 amino acids. Trimming shortened V by 3 bases and J by 2 bases, and 14 bases separated the two germline ends. In DNA form, the CDR3 reads TGTGCCAGCAGTTTTCTGACATTCCGGGGCAATCAGCCCCAGCATTTT. Its protein product is CASSFLTFRGNQPQHF.

V gene TRBV5-1 combines with J gene TRBJ2-3; 12 bases are a match to TRBD2. The junction had 5 bases not matched to a gene; V was cut back by 4 bases and J by 2 bases. CDR3 size: 16 residues. CDR1 is SGHRS and CDR2 is YFSETQ in the germline V gene. The CDR3: CASSSTSGGFTDTQYF. CDR3 coding DNA: TGCGCCAGCAGCAGTACTAGCGGGGGGTTCACAGATACGCAGTATTTT.

The J gene is TRBJ2-7, the V gene TRBV6-1, with D tentatively TRBD1 (6 bases). The DNA end favors TRBJ2-1, so the J call may be wrong. CDR1 is MNHNS and CDR2 is SASEGT in the germline V gene. The CDR3 runs to 16 residues. This CDR3 reads CASSPTDRRDTYEQFF. The CDR3 DNA follows: TGTGCCAGCAGTCCAACCGACAGGAGAGACACCTACGAGCAGTTCTTC.

This clonotype has only one observation. The rearrangement uses TRBV19 and TRBJ2-2; 9 bases are a match to TRBD1. Germline assignment: CDR1 LNHDA and CDR2 SQIVND (reference sequence). The J segment lost 2 bases and the V segment lost 6 bases, leaving 13 bases of the junction unmatched. The CDR3 runs to 18 residues. The CDR3 coding sequence is TGTGCCAGTAGGGGAGTTTTGAGGACAGGGGCAAACACCGGGGAGCTGTTTTTT. This translates into CASRGVLRTGANTGELFF.

This clonotype was counted many times. This chain joins TRBV12-3 or TRBV12-4 and TRBJ2-7; perhaps TRBD2 as D (6 bases). V was shortened by 1 base and J by 6 bases, with 7 bases between the two germline ends. The CDR3 loop spans 12 amino acids. In DNA, the CDR3 is TGTGCCAGCAGTTTAGTCGGGGGCGAGCAGTACTTC. As protein: CASSLVGGEQYF.